This T cell receptor (beta chain) was identified in a study of T-cell memory formation after mild COVID-19. General observations from the study: A second wave expanding day 15 to 37 was CD4+-biased; contracting clones were balanced.

Constant-segment primers served in 5'RACE that generated TCR alpha and TCR beta cDNA libraries bearing sample barcodes and UMIs. TCRdb redid the calling of the 5' RACE reads with MiXCR, one entry per CDR3 protein. The data contain 250,000 to 300,000 distinct CDR3 sequences, 15% to 20% of them seen just once; the ten biggest clones take up about a fifth. The germline V gene encodes CDR1 SGHRS and CDR2 YFSETQ. The CDR3 sequence is 15 residues long. Trimming cost V 2 bases and J 7 bases, with 19 bases left between them. This clonotype was detected a few times. The antigen is unknown. The TCR originated in a young man who had mild COVID-19 (a few samples of this study predate the infection). Cell type and time point are not known. This chain links TRBV5-1 with TRBJ2-7; TRBD1 might be the D (6 bases). The material sequenced was PBMCs or a T cell subset sorted from them (not recorded which). The CDR3 region is CASSLGDTSPLEQYF. The CDR3 nucleotides are TGCGCCAGCAGCTTAGGGGACACCTCTCCCTTGGAGCAGTACTTC.